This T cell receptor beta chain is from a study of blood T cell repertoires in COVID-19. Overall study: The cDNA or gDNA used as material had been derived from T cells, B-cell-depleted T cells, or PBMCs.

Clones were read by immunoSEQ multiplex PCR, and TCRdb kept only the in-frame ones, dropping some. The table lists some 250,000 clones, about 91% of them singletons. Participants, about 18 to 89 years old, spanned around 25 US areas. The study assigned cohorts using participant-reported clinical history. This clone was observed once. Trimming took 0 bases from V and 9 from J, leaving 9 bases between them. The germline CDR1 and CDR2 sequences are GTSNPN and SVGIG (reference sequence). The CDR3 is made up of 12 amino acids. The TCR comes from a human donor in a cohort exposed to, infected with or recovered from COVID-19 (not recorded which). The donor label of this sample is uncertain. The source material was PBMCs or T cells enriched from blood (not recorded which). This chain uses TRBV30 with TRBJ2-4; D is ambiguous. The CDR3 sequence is CAWSVPSVIQYF. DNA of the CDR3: TGTGCCTGGAGTGTACCCAGTGTCATTCAGTACTTC.